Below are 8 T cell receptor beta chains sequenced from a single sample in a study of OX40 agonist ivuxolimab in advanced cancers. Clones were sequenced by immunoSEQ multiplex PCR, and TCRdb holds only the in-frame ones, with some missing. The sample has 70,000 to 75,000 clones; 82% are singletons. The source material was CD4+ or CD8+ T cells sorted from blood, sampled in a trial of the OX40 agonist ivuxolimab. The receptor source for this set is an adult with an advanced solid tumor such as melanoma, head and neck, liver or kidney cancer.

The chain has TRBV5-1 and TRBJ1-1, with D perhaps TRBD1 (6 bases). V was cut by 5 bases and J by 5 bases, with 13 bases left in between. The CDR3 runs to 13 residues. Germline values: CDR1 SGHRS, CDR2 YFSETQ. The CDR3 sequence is CASRFEGGTEAFF. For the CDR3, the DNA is TGCGCCAGCAGGTTTGAAGGGGGAACTGAAGCTTTCTTT.

CDR3 sequence: CASSPTAGGSNEQFF. DNA of the CDR3: TGTGCCAGCTCACCAACTGCGGGGGGGTCCAATGAGCAGTTCTTC. The rearrangement joins TRBV18 to TRBJ2-1, with 9 bases matching TRBD2. Trimming took 2 bases from V and 6 from J; bases not matched to a gene: 5. Germline lookup yields CDR1 KGHSH and CDR2 LQKENI. The CDR3 runs to 15 residues. Complete variable domain (other parts from reference TRBV18 and TRBJ2-1): NAGVMQNPRHLVRRRGQEARLRCSPMKGHSHVYWYRQLPEEGLKFMVYLQKENIIDESGMPKERFSAEFPKEGPSILRIQQVVRGDSAAYFCASSPTAGGSNEQFFGPGTRLTVL.

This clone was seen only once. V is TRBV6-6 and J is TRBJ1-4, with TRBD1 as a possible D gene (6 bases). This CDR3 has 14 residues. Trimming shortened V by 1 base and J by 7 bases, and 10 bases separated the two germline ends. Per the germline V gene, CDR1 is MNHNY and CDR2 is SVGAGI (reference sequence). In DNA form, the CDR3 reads TGTGCCAGCAGTTACTACAGGGTTGGTGAAAAACTGTTTTTT. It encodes CASSYYRVGEKLFF.

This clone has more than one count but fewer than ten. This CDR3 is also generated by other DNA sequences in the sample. The CDR3 protein is CASSLRLYGYTF. CDR3 in DNA: TGTGCCAGCAGTTTACGGCTCTATGGCTACACCTTC. The rearrangement links TRBV28 to TRBJ1-2; D unresolved. This CDR3 is built from 12 residues. Germline V gene data show CDR1 as MDHEN and CDR2 as SYDVKM. With 2 bases removed from V and 4 bases from J, the gap between germline ends came to 5 bases.

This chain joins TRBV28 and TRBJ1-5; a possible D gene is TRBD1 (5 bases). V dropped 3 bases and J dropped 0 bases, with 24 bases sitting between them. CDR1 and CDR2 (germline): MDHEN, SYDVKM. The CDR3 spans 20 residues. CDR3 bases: TGTGCCAGCAGTTTTAACGGGGGTTATATCGGGGGGTATAGCAATCAGCCCCAGCATTTT. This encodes CASSFNGGYIGGYSNQPQHF.

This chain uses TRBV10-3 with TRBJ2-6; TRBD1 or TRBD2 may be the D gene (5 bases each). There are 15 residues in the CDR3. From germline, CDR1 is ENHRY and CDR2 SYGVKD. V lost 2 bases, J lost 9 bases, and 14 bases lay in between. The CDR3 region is CAISEGQGEGNVLTF. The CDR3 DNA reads TGTGCCATCAGTGAGGGGCAGGGAGAGGGCAACGTCCTGACTTTC.

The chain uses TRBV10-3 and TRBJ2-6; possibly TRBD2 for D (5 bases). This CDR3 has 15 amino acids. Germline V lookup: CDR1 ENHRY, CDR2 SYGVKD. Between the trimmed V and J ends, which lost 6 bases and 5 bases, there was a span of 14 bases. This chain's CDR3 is CAISSSGSRANVLTF. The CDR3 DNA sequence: TGTGCCATCAGCTCCTCGGGGAGTAGGGCCAACGTCCTGACTTTC.

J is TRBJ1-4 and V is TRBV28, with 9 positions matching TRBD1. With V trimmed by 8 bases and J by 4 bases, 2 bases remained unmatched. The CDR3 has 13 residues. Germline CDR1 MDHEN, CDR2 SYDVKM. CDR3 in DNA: TGTGCCAGCCGGGACAGGGATAATGAAAAACTGTTTTTT. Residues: CASRDRDNEKLFF. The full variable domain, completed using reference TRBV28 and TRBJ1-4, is DVKVTQSSRYLVKRTGEKVFLECVQDMDHENMFWYRQDPGLGLRLIYFSYDVKMKEKGDIPEGYSVSREKKERFSLILESASTNQTSMYLCASRDRDNEKLFFGSGTQLSVL.